This T cell receptor (beta chain) is from a study of OX40 agonist ivuxolimab in advanced cancers. V shed 4 bases and J shed 5 bases, with 6 bases lying between them. CDR1 SGDLS and CDR2 YYNGEE come from the germline V gene. The CDR3 is made up of 12 amino acids. Regarding this clone: Its antigen is currently unknown.

Findings and limits, study-wide: Blood T cells, both CD4+ and CD8+, expanded clonally by week 6 at 0.1 to 3.0 mg/kg. It was not determined which antigens were specifically recognized by the peripheral T cells that had undergone clonal expansion. Fewer expanded clones were found on average in CD4+ than in CD8+ T cells.

Libraries were prepared by immunoSEQ multiplex PCR; TCRdb keeps only in-frame clonotypes and omits some of them. Altogether fewer than 85,000 clones are present, around 93% being singletons, with the ten largest covering 0.5% to 0.65%. The sequence came from an adult with an advanced solid tumor such as melanoma, head and neck, liver or kidney cancer. This sample comprised CD4+ or CD8+ T cells sorted from blood, obtained in a trial of the OX40 agonist ivuxolimab. The chain couples TRBV9 to TRBJ2-2; D gene uncertain. This CDR3 reads CASSPRTGELFF. The CDR3 DNA follows: TGTGCCAGCAGCCCTAGGACCGGGGAGCTGTTTTTT.